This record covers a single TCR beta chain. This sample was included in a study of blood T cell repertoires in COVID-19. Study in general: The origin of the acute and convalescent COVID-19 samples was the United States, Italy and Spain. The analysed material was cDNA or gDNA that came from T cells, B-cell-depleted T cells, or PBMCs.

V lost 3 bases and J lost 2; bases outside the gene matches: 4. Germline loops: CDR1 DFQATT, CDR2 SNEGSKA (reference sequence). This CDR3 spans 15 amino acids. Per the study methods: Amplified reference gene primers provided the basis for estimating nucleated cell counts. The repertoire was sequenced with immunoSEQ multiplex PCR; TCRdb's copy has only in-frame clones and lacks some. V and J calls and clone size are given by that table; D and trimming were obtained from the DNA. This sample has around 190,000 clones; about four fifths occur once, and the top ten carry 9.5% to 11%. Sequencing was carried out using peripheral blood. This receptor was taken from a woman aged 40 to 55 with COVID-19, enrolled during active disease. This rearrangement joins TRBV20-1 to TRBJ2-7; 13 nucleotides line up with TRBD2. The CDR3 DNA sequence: TGCAGTGCTAGTATCGGGACTAGCGGGACCTACGAGCAGTACTTC. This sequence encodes CSASIGTSGTYEQYF.